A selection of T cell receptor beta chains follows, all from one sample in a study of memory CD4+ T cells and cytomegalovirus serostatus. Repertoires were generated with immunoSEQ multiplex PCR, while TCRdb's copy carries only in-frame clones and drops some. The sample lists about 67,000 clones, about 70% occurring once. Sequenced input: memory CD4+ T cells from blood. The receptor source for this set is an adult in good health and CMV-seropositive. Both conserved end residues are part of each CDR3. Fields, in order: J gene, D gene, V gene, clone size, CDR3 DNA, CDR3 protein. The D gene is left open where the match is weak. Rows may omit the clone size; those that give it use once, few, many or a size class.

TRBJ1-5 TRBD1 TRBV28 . TGTGCCAGCAGTTTGCAGGGGGCGGGTCAGCCCCAGCATTTT CASSLQGAGQPQHF
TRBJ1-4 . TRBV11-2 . TGTGCCAGCAGCTCGCATCAGGGGACTGAAAAACTGTTTTTT CASSSHQGTEKLFF
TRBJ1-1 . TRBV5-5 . TGTGCCAGCAGCTTGACGTTGGGGGGCTGGACTGAAGCTTTCTTT CASSLTLGGWTEAFF
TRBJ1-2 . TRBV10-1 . TGCGCCAGCAACGTTTATTGTAGCCGCTATGGCTACACCTTC CASNVYCSRYGYTF
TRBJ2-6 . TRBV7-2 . TGTGCCAGCACCAAAGGTTCTGGGGCCAACGTCCTGACTTTC CASTKGSGANVLTF
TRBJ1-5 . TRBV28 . TGTGCCAGCAGTCGGTTAGGCGGGGATAGCAATCAGCCCCAGCATTTT CASSRLGGDSNQPQHF
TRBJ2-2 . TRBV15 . TGTGCCACCAGCAGAGATTTAGGGGGGGACACCGGGGAGCTGTTTTTT CATSRDLGGDTGELFF
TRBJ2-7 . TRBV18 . TGTGCCAGCTCCCGCCGACTAGAAGGCGTGGGCGAGCAGTACTTC CASSRRLEGVGEQYF
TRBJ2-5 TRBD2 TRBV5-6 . TGTGCCAGCAGCAAGACGGGACTAGTCGGGGAGACCCAGTACTTC CASSKTGLVGETQYF
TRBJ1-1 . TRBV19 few TGTGCCAGTAGTATACAGGGAGCGGCTTTCTTT CASSIQGAAFF
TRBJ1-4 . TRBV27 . TGTGCCAGCAGTCCCCGCCAGGCAGGCACAGGAAAACTGTTTTTT CASSPRQAGTGKLFF
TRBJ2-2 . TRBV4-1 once TGCGCCAGCAGCCATCCCACTAGAGGGGTTTGGGAGCTGTTTTTT CASSHPTRGVWELFF
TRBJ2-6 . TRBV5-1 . TGCGCCAGCAGCTTGGATGACGAGGCTGGGGCCAACGTCCTGACTTTC CASSLDDEAGANVLTF
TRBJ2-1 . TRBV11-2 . TGTGCCAGCAGCTTATTCAGGTTGCAGGAGCAGTTCTTC CASSLFRLQEQFF
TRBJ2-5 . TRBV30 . TGTGCCTGGAGTGTCGGGGAGACCCAGTACTTC CAWSVGETQYF
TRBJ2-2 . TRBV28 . TGTGCCAGCAGTTTTGGGCAGGCGTTTCGGAAGTTCACCGGGGAGCTGTTTTTT CASSFGQAFRKFTGELFF
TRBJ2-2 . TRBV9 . TGTGCCAGCAGCGTTAGCGTCGCGAACACCGGGGAGCTGTTTTTT CASSVSVANTGELFF
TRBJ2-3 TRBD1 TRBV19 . TGTGCCAGTAGTTGCAGGGGGCACACAGATACGCAGTATTTT CASSCRGHTDTQYF
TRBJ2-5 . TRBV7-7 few . CASSLEFGQGASYF
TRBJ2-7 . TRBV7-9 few TGTGCCAGCAGCTTAAGGGGGGCTTCATACGAGCAGTACTTC CASSLRGASYEQYF
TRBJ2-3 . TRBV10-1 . TGCGCCAGCAGTTTTCCAGACACAGATACGCAGTATTTT CASSFPDTDTQYF
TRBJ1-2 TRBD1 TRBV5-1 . TGCGCCAGCAGCTTGGCCGTGGCAGGGGGCAGGAGCTATGGCTACACCTTC CASSLAVAGGRSYGYTF
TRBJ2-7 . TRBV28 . TGTGCCATCGGAGGACTAGGGGGTTCCTACGAGCAGTACTTC CAIGGLGGSYEQYF
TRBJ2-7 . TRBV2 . TGTGCCAGCGGGAACGAGCAGTACTTC CASGNEQYF
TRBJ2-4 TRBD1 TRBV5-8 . TGTGCCAGCAGCTTCCCACAGAAACAGGGGACGGCCAAAAACATTCAGTACTTC CASSFPQKQGTAKNIQYF
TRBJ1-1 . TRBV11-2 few TGTGCCAGCAGTGGTTGGCTCCAGATAGAAGCTTTCTTT CASSGWLQIEAFF